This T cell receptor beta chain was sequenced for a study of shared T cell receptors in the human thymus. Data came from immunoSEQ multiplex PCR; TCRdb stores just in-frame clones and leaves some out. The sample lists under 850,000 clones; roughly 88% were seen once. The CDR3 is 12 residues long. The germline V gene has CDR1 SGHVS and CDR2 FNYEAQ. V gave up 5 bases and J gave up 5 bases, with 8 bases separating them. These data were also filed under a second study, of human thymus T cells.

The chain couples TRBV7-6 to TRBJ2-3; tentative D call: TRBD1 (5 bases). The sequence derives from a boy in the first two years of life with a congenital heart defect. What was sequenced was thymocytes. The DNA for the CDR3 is TGTGCCAGCAGCCAGGGAATAGATACGCAGTATTTT. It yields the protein CASSQGIDTQYF.